Sequencing of this T cell receptor beta chain was carried out in a study of T cells after yellow fever vaccination. The study, taken as a whole, reports: Although most clonotypes did not, a small share appeared in both CD4 and CD8 compartments. Within FACS-sorted repertoires, abundant clonotypes contaminating from the bulk population could be present.

In its sample, this clonotype was seen a few times. Its antigen is unidentified. V shed 0 bases and J shed 6 bases, with 15 bases lying between them. In germline, CDR1 is SGHTA, CDR2 FQGNSA. The CDR3 sequence is 16 residues long. The authors made TCR cDNA by 5'RACE template switching, adding a universal primer site and UMIs. TCRdb reanalysed the 5' RACE reads using MiXCR and keeps one entry per CDR3 protein. The sample yields about 360,000 distinct CDR3 sequences, 6.2% seen once. This TCR was recovered from a man in his thirties or forties who received the YFV17D yellow fever vaccine. The chain carries TRBV7-2 and TRBJ2-1, with D perhaps matching TRBD2 (7 bases). The sequencing here drew on PBMCs, taken 5 days after the yellow fever booster vaccination. The CDR3 loop reads CASSLAPGGRVNEQFF. The DNA for the CDR3 is TGTGCCAGCAGCTTAGCGCCCGGGGGGCGCGTCAATGAGCAGTTCTTC. The complete variable domain, with remaining parts taken from reference TRBV7-2 and TRBJ2-1, reads GAGVSQSPSNKVTEKGKDVELRCDPISGHTALYWYRQSLGQGLEFLIYFQGNSAPDKSGLPSDRFSAERTGGSVSTLTIQRTQQEDSAVYLCASSLAPGGRVNEQFFGPGTRLTVL.